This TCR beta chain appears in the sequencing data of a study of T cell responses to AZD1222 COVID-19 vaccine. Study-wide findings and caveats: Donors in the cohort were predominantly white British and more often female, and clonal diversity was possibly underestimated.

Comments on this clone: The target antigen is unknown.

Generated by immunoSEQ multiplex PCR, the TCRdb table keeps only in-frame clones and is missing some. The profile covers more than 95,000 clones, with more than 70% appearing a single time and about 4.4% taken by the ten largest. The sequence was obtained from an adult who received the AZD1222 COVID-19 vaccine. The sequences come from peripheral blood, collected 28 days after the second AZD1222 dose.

The CDR3 loop is CASSAGQGAGGYTF. The CDR3 DNA follows: TGTGCCAGCAGCGCCGGACAGGGGGCAGGTGGCTACACCTTC. The chain combines TRBV13 with TRBJ1-2, with TRBD1 matching 11 bases. CDR3 length equals 14 residues. After removal of 5 bases from V and 7 bases from J, the junction contained 6 bases not matched to a gene. The germline V gene encodes CDR1 PRHDT and CDR2 FYEKMQ (reference sequence).